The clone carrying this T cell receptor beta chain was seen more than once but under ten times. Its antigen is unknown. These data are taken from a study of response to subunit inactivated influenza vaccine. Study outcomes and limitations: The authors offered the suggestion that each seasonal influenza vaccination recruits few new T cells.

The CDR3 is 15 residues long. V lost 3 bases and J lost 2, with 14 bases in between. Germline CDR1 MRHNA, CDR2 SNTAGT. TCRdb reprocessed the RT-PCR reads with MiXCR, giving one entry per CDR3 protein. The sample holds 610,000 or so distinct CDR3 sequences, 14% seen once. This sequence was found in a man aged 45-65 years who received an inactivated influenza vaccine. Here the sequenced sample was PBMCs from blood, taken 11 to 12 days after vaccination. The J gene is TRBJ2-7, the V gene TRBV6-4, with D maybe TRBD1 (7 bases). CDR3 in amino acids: CASSEFAGQPYEQYF. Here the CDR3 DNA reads TGTGCCAGCAGTGAATTTGCGGGACAGCCCTACGAGCAGTACTTC.